The clone carrying this T cell receptor (beta chain) was seen only a few times. Its antigen remains unknown. Germline CDR1 SGHRS, CDR2 YFSETQ. V shed 4 bases, J shed 8 bases, and the junction held 3 bases outside the gene matches. This CDR3 comprises 15 residues. This entry belongs to a study of T cells after yellow fever vaccination. Across the whole study: Fractions of low cell number were prepared using SMART-Seq v4 Ultra Low Input.

5'RACE template switching produced TCR cDNA carrying a universal primer site and UMIs. TCRdb itself ran the 5' RACE reads through MiXCR, one entry per CDR3 protein. The sample yields about 400,000 distinct CDR3 sequences, around a tenth seen once. Study observations and caveats: There was a possibility that FACS-sorted repertoires contained abundant clonotypes contaminating from the bulk population. Clonotype sharing between CD4 and CD8 compartments was small.

This TCR was sampled from a man aged 18 to 30 who received the YFV17D yellow fever vaccine. The material sequenced was PBMCs, taken on the day of the first yellow fever vaccination. The chain carries TRBV5-1 and TRBJ2-1; 16 nucleotides line up with TRBD2. The CDR3 region is CASSPGTSGGDEQFF. CDR3 nucleotides: TGCGCCAGCAGCCCTGGGACTAGCGGGGGGGATGAGCAGTTCTTC.